These T cell receptor beta chains were read from a single sample in a study of regulatory T cells in long-lasting Graves disease. One entry per CDR3 protein results from TCRdb running MiXCR on the multiplex PCR reads. The data contain 550,000 or so distinct CDR3 sequences, about 11% of them singletons. These data also formed part of another study, on T cells in Graves' hyperthyroidism and ophthalmopathy.

Source: peripheral blood mononuclear cells (PBMCs), taken at new diagnosis, from a patient treated with antithyroid drugs. These receptor sequences come from a woman aged 25 to 45 with Graves disease. Each CDR3 is given with its conserved first and last residue.

len,v_gene,CDR3aa
14,TRBV12-3/TRBV12-4,CASSLVLGANVLTF
19,TRBV4-1,CASSRPRDFRLRAYNEQFF
13,TRBV2,CASSDLTGGGYTF
15,TRBV6-2/TRBV6-3,CASSEGLRGDTEAFF
14,TRBV11-2,CASSDGWDTYEQYF
14,TRBV10-3,CAISGTARAGELFF
13,TRBV20-1,CSAQADQYNEQFF
17,TRBV11-2,CASSLGAGAGMNTEAFF
16,TRBV16,CASSQSVAVVDEKLFF
14,TRBV7-9,CASIGPGRTYGYTF
15,TRBV12-3/TRBV12-4,CASSAGRARTYEQYF
16,TRBV6-2/TRBV6-3,CASSYGPQGGYTEAFF
17,TRBV18,CASSSGQGSSGANVLTF
16,TRBV19,CASSRSGGESYGTQFF
16,TRBV6-2/TRBV6-3,CASTGWGSSRWNTQYF
15,TRBV7-9,CASSGWTGSVYEQYF
15,TRBV6-5,CASSYSEGGQEKLFF
16,TRBV4-1,CASSQRRREYAGELFF
12,TRBV19,CASSIWGNEQFF
21,TRBV10-3,CAISDIRTGQGGILGYNEQFF
11,TRBV11-2,CASSLEGSAFF
13,TRBV10-3,CATRPLREDEQYF
13,TRBV4-1,CASSQAGTGELFF
15,TRBV10-2,CASSESGGRDHIQYF
14,TRBV5-5,CASEIAGVKETQYF
11,TRBV20-1,CSASDAGTQYF
13,TRBV29-1,CSVNGTPGDEQYF
17,TRBV28,CASSSRPGQGSSYEQYF
12,TRBV13,CASSARGNTIYF
13,TRBV11-2,CASSLGPGQEAFF
14,TRBV27,CASSSGLLNQPQHF
16,TRBV5-1,CASSSSGGLSYNEQFF
15,TRBV11-2,CASTLTAIFTGELFF
14,TRBV6-1,CASSEGQINYGYTF
13,TRBV30,CAWNGDSTDTQYF
14,TRBV11-2,CASSSHVRTYEQYF
14,TRBV20-1,CSAIEVALSHEQYF
16,TRBV7-3,CASSLNSRAGDNEQFF
14,TRBV12-3/TRBV12-4,CASSLGQGDLKAFF
16,TRBV19,CASTLTGSRSGNTIYF
13,TRBV12-3/TRBV12-4,CASILTGNYGYTF
14,TRBV9,CASSVLGGNGELFF
15,TRBV27,CASSPPNREGDTQYF
17,TRBV11-3,CASSTRGAGFSYNEQFF
14,TRBV11-1,CASSLDRVGQPQHF
17,TRBV4-2,CASSQDFPLAGGETQYF
15,TRBV4-1,CASSLVGTLTGEQFF
13,TRBV24-1,CATGTGGNEKLFF
15,TRBV28,CASSSQRETTYEQYF
12,TRBV19,CASEGYYQPQHF
14,TRBV6-1,CASSPLVMGYEQFF
14,TRBV28,CATVTQGWGNEQFF
9,TRBV20-1,CSAIYGYTF
15,TRBV7-2,CASSLDEQYQETQYF
18,TRBV7-2,CASSPTLLAGGGRETQYF
14,TRBV9,CASSRGKGDEKLFF
12,TRBV7-9,CASTLNRDGYTF
14,TRBV6-1,CATSDGISTDTQYF
13,TRBV5-1,CASSPLYNSPLHF
14,TRBV27,CASGLVGSSNEQYF